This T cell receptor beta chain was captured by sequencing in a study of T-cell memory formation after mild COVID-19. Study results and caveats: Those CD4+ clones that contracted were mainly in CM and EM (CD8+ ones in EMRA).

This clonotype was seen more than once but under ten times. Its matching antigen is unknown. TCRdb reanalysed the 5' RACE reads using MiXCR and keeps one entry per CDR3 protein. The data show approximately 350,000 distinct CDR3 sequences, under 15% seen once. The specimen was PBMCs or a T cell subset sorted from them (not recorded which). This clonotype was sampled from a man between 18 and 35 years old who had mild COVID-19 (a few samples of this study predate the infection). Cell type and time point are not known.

Here the CDR3 reads CASSHGRTQETQYF. CDR3 DNA sequence: TGTGCCAGCAGTCACGGACGGACCCAAGAGACCCAGTACTTC. This chain uses TRBV12-3 or TRBV12-4 with TRBJ2-5; the D is unclear. This CDR3 is built from 14 residues. Deletions cut 5 bases from V and 1 base from J, with 11 bases between.